A single sample gave rise to the 30 T cell receptor beta chains below, sequenced in a study of T-cell memory formation after mild COVID-19. TCRdb reanalysed the 5' RACE reads using MiXCR and keeps one entry per CDR3 protein. Seen here are 40,000 to 45,000 distinct CDR3 sequences, 7.3% observed once, and the top ten hold approximately 1.5%. Sequenced material: PBMCs or a T cell subset sorted from them (not recorded which). These receptors were obtained from a man aged 18 to 35 who had mild COVID-19 (a few samples of this study predate the infection). Cell type and time point are not known.

Relative to its sample, this clonotype is medium-sized (0.01 to 0.1%). The genes are TRBV6-5 and TRBJ1-2, with D possibly TRBD1 on 5 matching bases. This CDR3 spans 15 amino acids. V was clipped by 0 bases and J by 4 bases, with 12 bases between them. CDR1 and CDR2 (germline): MNHEY, SVGAGI. The CDR3 protein is CASSYSGARAYGYTF. As DNA, the CDR3 is TGTGCCAGCAGTTACTCCGGGGCACGAGCCTATGGCTACACCTTC.

The chain links TRBV12-3 or TRBV12-4 to TRBJ1-3, with 12 positions matching TRBD1. The ends lost 6 bases at V and 9 bases at J; junction bases unmatched: 12. The CDR3 runs to 16 residues. CDR3 DNA: TGTGCCAGCAGCCACCGACCGGGACAGGGGGCTTTCACCATATATTTT. Translated, it gives CASSHRPGQGAFTIYF.

This clonotype was counted only a few times. The genes are TRBV13 and TRBJ2-1; D unresolved. The germline CDR1 and CDR2 sequences are PRHDT and FYEKMQ (reference sequence). The CDR3 loop spans 13 amino acids. The V and J ends lost 5 bases and 5 bases respectively, with 10 bases between them. CDR3 sequence (DNA): TGTGCCAGCAGCCGCGGCCAGGACAATGAGCAGTTCTTC. Its protein product is CASSRGQDNEQFF.

This clonotype was found many times. V gene TRBV5-1 combines with J gene TRBJ2-1; possibly TRBD1 for D (5 bases). From germline, CDR1 is SGHRS and CDR2 YFSETQ. V was cut by 2 bases and J by 3 bases, with 18 bases left in between. The CDR3 has 17 amino acids. The CDR3 DNA reads as TGCGCCAGCAGCTTCTCCTCGAGCAGGGTCTTCTACAATGAGCAGTTCTTC. Residues: CASSFSSSRVFYNEQFF.

There are a few counts of this clonotype. The V and J genes are TRBV20-1 and TRBJ1-2, with TRBD1 identical over 8 bases. This CDR3 has 15 amino acids. Germline loops: CDR1 DFQATT, CDR2 SNEGSKA (reference sequence). V trimming: 3 bases; J trimming: 4 bases; junction bases outside the gene matches: 10. The chain's CDR3 is CSASPAGGEGYGYTF. The CDR3 DNA reads as TGCAGTGCTAGTCCTGCAGGGGGCGAAGGCTATGGCTACACCTTC.

The sample holds a few counts of this clonotype. The genes are TRBV29-1 and TRBJ2-5, with 7 bases aligning to TRBD2. Trimming at V came to 4 bases and at J to 4 bases, leaving 12 bases not matched to a gene. The CDR3 runs to 15 residues. The germline V gene encodes CDR1 SQVTM and CDR2 ANQGSEA. In DNA, the CDR3 is TGCAGCGTTGCTTTTTGGGGAGGGACCGGAGAGACCCAGTACTTC. This translates into CSVAFWGGTGETQYF.

This clonotype was picked up a small number of times. The rearrangement links TRBV2 to TRBJ2-7; TRBD2 matches 7 bases. V gave up 7 bases and J gave up 4 bases; unmatched junction bases: 7. The CDR3 runs to 13 residues. Per the germline V gene, CDR1 is SNHLY and CDR2 is FYNNEI. This chain's CDR3 is CASTRGTIYEQYF. The DNA for the CDR3 is TGTGCCAGCACCAGAGGGACTATATACGAGCAGTACTTC.

This clonotype was counted a few times. The V and J genes are TRBV7-9 and TRBJ1-2; TRBD1 is a possible D gene (6 bases). The CDR3 is 15 amino acids. The germline V gene encodes CDR1 SEHNR and CDR2 FQNEAQ (reference sequence). Deletions cut 2 bases from V and 4 bases from J, with 14 bases between. Here the CDR3 reads CASSLPQGRIYGYTF. The CDR3, as DNA: TGTGCCAGCAGCTTACCGCAGGGGCGCATCTATGGCTACACCTTC.

This clonotype was recorded a few times. The genes are TRBV12-3 or TRBV12-4 and TRBJ1-2; TRBD1 agrees at 8 bases. V trimming: 6 bases; J trimming: 6 bases; junction bases outside the gene matches: 6. There are 13 residues in the CDR3. The CDR3 bases are TGTGCCAGCAGACGGACAGGGTCGGATGGCTACACCTTC. This sequence encodes CASRRTGSDGYTF.

The J gene is TRBJ2-7, the V gene TRBV5-1, with D uncertain. Trimming pared 1 base from V and 0 bases from J, leaving 8 bases between. The CDR3 has 14 residues. Germline CDR1 and CDR2: SGHRS and YFSETQ. This chain's CDR3 is CASSLLPDSYEQYF. CDR3 bases: TGCGCCAGCAGCTTGCTCCCGGACTCCTACGAGCAGTACTTC.

This clonotype has a handful of counts. This chain connects TRBV28 to TRBJ2-3; D is perhaps TRBD1 (5 bases). V lost 5 bases to trimming and J lost 1 base, with 13 bases between them. The CDR3 extends over 15 amino acids. Germline assignment: CDR1 MDHEN and CDR2 SYDVKM. CDR3 nucleotides: TGTGCCAGCAGTATCAGGGTAGGGGGCACAGATACGCAGTATTTT. It is translated as CASSIRVGGTDTQYF. The full variable domain, in which reference TRBV28 and TRBJ2-3 provide the parts outside the CDR3, is DVKVTQSSRYLVKRTGEKVFLECVQDMDHENMFWYRQDPGLGLRLIYFSYDVKMKEKGDIPEGYSVSREKKERFSLILESASTNQTSMYLCASSIRVGGTDTQYFGPGTRLTVL.

This rearrangement joins TRBV7-2 to TRBJ1-2; a possible D gene is TRBD1 (5 bases). V was cut by 2 bases and J by 2 bases, with 9 bases left in between. The V gene's germline CDR1 is SGHTA and CDR2 FQGNSA. The CDR3 has 14 amino acids. The CDR3 loop is CASSLTEGNYGYTF. In nucleotides, the CDR3 is TGTGCCAGCAGCTTAACTGAGGGGAACTATGGCTACACCTTC. Based on the CDR3 plus reference TRBV7-2 and TRBJ1-2, the full variable domain is GAGVSQSPSNKVTEKGKDVELRCDPISGHTALYWYRQSLGQGLEFLIYFQGNSAPDKSGLPSDRFSAERTGGSVSTLTIQRTQQEDSAVYLCASSLTEGNYGYTFGSGTRLTVV.

V gene TRBV7-2 combines with J gene TRBJ1-1, with D unresolved. The CDR3 length is 19 residues. V lost 6 bases, J lost 1 base, and 27 bases lay in between. CDR1 is SGHTA and CDR2 is FQGNSA in the germline V gene. CDR3 in amino acids: CASSSTLRRERGWNTEAFF. CDR3 coding DNA: TGTGCCAGCAGTTCGACGCTAAGGAGGGAACGGGGTTGGAACACTGAAGCTTTCTTT.

There are a few counts of this clonotype. The chain carries TRBV2 and TRBJ1-1, with D possibly being TRBD1 (5 bases). This CDR3 region has 12 residues. Trimming stripped 5 bases from V and 4 bases from J, with 8 bases between. The germline V gene encodes CDR1 SNHLY and CDR2 FYNNEI. The CDR3 bases are TGTGCCAGCAGTAGGGGTGGCACTGAAGCTTTCTTT. It yields the protein CASSRGGTEAFF.

This clonotype occurred a few times. V and J are TRBV19 and TRBJ2-7, with 8 bases that match TRBD2. The CDR3 contains 14 residues. Trimming took 5 bases from V and 3 from J; bases not matched to a gene: 6. Per germline, CDR1 LNHDA and CDR2 SQIVND (reference sequence). The CDR3 bases are TGTGCCAGTAGTCCTCGGGGGGGCCTCTACGAGCAGTACTTC. Translated, it gives CASSPRGGLYEQYF.

This clonotype was seen ten or more times. The J gene is TRBJ1-1, the V gene TRBV7-2; no definite D call. Trimming took off 1 base at V and 9 bases at J, with 12 bases between the two ends. The CDR3 has 13 amino acids. The germline gives CDR1 SGHTA, CDR2 FQGNSA. CDR3 region: CASSLGQQTQAFF. The CDR3 coding sequence is TGTGCCAGCAGCTTAGGACAACAGACGCAAGCTTTCTTT.

V usage is TRBV18 and J usage is TRBJ2-3; no reliable D call. The V end was cut by 3 bases, the J end by 9 bases, with 13 bases between. In germline, CDR1 is KGHSH, CDR2 LQKENI. This CDR3 comprises 13 residues. CDR3 protein: CASSPPVGRTQYF. The CDR3 DNA reads as TGTGCCAGCTCACCCCCGGTGGGAAGGACGCAGTATTTT.

This clonotype was observed at least ten times. The rearrangement links TRBV5-1 to TRBJ2-5; 7 bases are a match to TRBD1. In germline, CDR1 is SGHRS, CDR2 YFSETQ. The trim removed 0 bases at V and 3 bases at J, leaving 5 bases unmatched. The CDR3 runs to 15 residues. The CDR3 DNA is TGCGCCAGCAGCTTGGGAGCTACAGGGGAAGAGACCCAGTACTTC. It is translated as CASSLGATGEETQYF.

This clonotype was seen a handful of times. The chain uses TRBV7-2 and TRBJ1-2; 9 positions match TRBD1. CDR3 size: 16 residues. With 4 bases clipped from V and 4 bases from J, the junction kept 10 bases outside the gene matches. Germline CDR1 and CDR2: SGHTA and FQGNSA. The CDR3 nucleotides are TGTGCCAGCAGCTCCTTCGGTGGGGGACAGGGCTATGGCTACACCTTC. Translating gives CASSSFGGGQGYGYTF.

The chain employs TRBV7-3 and TRBJ2-3; D remains unclear. Per germline, CDR1 SGHTA and CDR2 FQGTGA. The CDR3 is made up of 13 amino acids. V was pared by 5 bases and J by 0 bases, with 6 bases between. CDR3 nucleotide sequence: TGTGCCAGCAGCCTGCAAAGCACAGATACGCAGTATTTT. Translated, it gives CASSLQSTDTQYF.

There are a few counts of this clonotype. The V gene is TRBV20-1, the J gene TRBJ1-1; D perhaps matches TRBD1 (6 bases). CDR1 is DFQATT, CDR2 SNEGSKA, per germline (reference sequence). The CDR3 has 16 amino acids. The V gene lost 3 bases and the J gene lost 0 bases, with 17 bases spanning the gap. Written as DNA, the CDR3 is TGCAGTGCTAGGAGGGGTCTCACAGGGATGAACACTGAAGCTTTCTTT. Its protein product is CSARRGLTGMNTEAFF.

This clonotype was detected a few times. CDR3 region: CASRTPGGQETQYF. CDR3 coding DNA: TGTGCCAGCAGAACCCCCGGGGGGCAAGAGACCCAGTACTTC. The rearrangement uses TRBV6-5 and TRBJ2-5, with TRBD2 matching over 7 bases. V lost 6 bases, J lost 2 bases, and 6 bases stayed unmatched. This CDR3 region has 14 residues. From germline, CDR1 is MNHEY and CDR2 SVGAGI.

Relative to its sample, this clonotype is medium-sized. Here the CDR3 DNA reads TGTGCCAGCAGCGTAGCCCCAGCGTTTAGCACAGATACGCAGTATTTT. This codes for CASSVAPAFSTDTQYF. The chain carries TRBV9 and TRBJ2-3; D is unclear. Germline lookup yields CDR1 SGDLS and CDR2 YYNGEE. CDR3 length: 16 residues. The V end lost 0 bases, the J end lost 0 bases, and 11 bases lay between the germline ends.

Ten or more counts support this clonotype. The V gene is TRBV5-1, the J gene TRBJ2-2; tentatively, D is TRBD1 (5 bases). Germline lookup yields CDR1 SGHRS and CDR2 YFSETQ. V was clipped by 2 bases and J by 7 bases, with 9 bases between them. This CDR3 comprises 13 residues. CDR3 amino acids: CASSLQDGGELFF. DNA for the CDR3: TGCGCCAGCAGCTTACAGGATGGCGGGGAGCTGTTTTTT.

This clonotype was observed many times. This chain joins TRBV7-2 and TRBJ2-2, with a tentative D call TRBD2 (5 bases). V was clipped by 5 bases and J by 5 bases, with 15 bases between them. From germline, CDR1 is SGHTA and CDR2 FQGNSA. CDR3 length: 15 amino acids. DNA for the CDR3: TGTGCCAGCAGCCGAGGGAAGGCTCGAACCGGGGAGCTGTTTTTT. Translated: CASSRGKARTGELFF.

Many counts were recorded for this clonotype. V and J are TRBV12-3 or TRBV12-4 and TRBJ2-1; D call uncertain. V was cut by 3 bases and J by 8 bases, with 5 bases left in between. This CDR3 comprises 11 residues. The CDR3 protein is CASSLADEQFF. The CDR3 nucleotides read TGTGCCAGCAGTTTGGCCGATGAGCAGTTCTTC.

This rearrangement joins TRBV20-1 to TRBJ2-5; 8 bases align to TRBD2. The V gene's germline CDR1 is DFQATT and CDR2 SNEGSKA (reference sequence). V dropped 6 bases and J dropped 2; count of bases not matched to a gene: 8. The CDR3 has 14 amino acids. CDR3 region: CSAPRGGGQETQYF. The CDR3 coding sequence is TGCAGTGCCCCCCGGGGCGGGGGGCAAGAGACCCAGTACTTC.

The chain combines TRBV7-3 with TRBJ2-2; 11 bases match TRBD2. CDR3 length: 16 residues. In germline, CDR1 is SGHTA, CDR2 FQGTGA. The J segment lost 5 bases and the V segment lost 2 bases, leaving 4 bases of the junction unmatched. The chain's CDR3 is CASSLLAGGRTGELFF. CDR3 DNA: TGTGCCAGCAGCTTACTAGCGGGGGGTCGGACCGGGGAGCTGTTTTTT. The variable domain in full, completed from reference TRBV7-3 and TRBJ2-2, reads GAGVSQTPSNKVTEKGKYVELRCDPISGHTALYWYRQSLGQGPEFLIYFQGTGAADDSGLPNDRFFAVRPEGSVSTLKIQRTERGDSAVYLCASSLLAGGRTGELFFGEGSRLTVL.

This clonotype was seen ten or more times. A junction end diverges from the germline sequence, so it may reflect a read error. The J gene is TRBJ2-7, the V gene TRBV6-5; D is perhaps TRBD2 (6 bases). CDR1 and CDR2 from the germline V gene are MNHEY and SVGAGI. This CDR3 contains 14 residues. The CDR3 sequence is CASRYSEGTYEQYF. CDR3 DNA sequence: TGTGCCAGCAGGTACTCGGAGGGTACCTACGAGCAGTACTTC.

The chain has TRBV30 and TRBJ2-7, with D perhaps assigned TRBD1 or TRBD2 (5 bases each). With 8 bases removed from V and 3 bases from J, the gap between germline ends came to 20 bases. The CDR3 runs to 14 residues. Germline V gene sequence: CDR1 GTSNPN, CDR2 SVGIG (reference sequence). The CDR3 DNA reads as TGTGCCGGGACCGGTGGCAGACAGTACTACGAGCAGTACTTC. The encoded protein is CAGTGGRQYYEQYF.